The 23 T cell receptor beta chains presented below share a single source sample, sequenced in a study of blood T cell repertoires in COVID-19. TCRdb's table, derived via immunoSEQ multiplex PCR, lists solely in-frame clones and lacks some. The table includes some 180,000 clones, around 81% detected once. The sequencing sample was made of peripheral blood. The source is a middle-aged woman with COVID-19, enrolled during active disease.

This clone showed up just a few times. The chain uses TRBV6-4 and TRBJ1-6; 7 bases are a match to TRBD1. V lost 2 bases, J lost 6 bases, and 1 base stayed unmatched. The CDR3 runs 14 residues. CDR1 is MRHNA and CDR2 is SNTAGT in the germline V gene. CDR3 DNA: TGTGCCAGCAGTGACGGGACAGCTAATTCACCCCTCCACTTT. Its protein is CASSDGTANSPLHF.

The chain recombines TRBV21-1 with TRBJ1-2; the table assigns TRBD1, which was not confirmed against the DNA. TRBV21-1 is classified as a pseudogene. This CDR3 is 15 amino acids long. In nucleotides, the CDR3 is TGTGCCAGCAGCAAAAGCAGACAGCACTTCTATGGCTACACCTTC. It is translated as CASSKSRQHFYGYTF.

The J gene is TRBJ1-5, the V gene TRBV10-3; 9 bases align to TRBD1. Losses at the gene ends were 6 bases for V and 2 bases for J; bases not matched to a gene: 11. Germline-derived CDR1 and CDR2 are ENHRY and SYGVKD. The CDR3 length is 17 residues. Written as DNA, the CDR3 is TGTGCCATCAGCCCCGGGGGACAGGGTGGGGGCAATCAGCCCCAGCATTTT. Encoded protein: CAISPGGQGGGNQPQHF.

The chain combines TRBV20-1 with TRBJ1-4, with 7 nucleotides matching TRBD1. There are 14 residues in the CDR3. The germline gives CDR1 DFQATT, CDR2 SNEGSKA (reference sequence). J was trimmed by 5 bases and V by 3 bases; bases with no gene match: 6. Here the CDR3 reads CSASDRVGNEKLFF. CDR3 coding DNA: TGCAGTGCTAGTGACAGGGTCGGGAATGAAAAACTGTTTTTT.

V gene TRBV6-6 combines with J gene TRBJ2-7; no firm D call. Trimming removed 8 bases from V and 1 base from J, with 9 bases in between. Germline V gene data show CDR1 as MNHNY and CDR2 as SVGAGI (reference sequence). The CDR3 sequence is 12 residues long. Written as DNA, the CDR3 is TGTGCCAGCGCGGTCGGGTCCTACGAGCAGTACTTC. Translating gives CASAVGSYEQYF.

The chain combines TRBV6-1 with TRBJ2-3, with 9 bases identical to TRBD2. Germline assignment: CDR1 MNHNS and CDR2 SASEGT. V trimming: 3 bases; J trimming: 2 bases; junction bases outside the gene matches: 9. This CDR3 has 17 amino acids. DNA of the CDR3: TGTGCCAGCAGTGATCCCATTCTAGCGGGGTCCACAGATACGCAGTATTTT. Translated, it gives CASSDPILAGSTDTQYF.

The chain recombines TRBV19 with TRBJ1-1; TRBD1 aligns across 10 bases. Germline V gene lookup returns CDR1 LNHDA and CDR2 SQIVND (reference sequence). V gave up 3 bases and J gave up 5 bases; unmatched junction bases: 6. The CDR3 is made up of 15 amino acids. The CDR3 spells CASSMWRTGGTEAFF. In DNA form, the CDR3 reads TGTGCCAGTAGTATGTGGCGGACAGGGGGGACTGAAGCTTTCTTT.

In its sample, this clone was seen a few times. The CDR3 sequence: CASSELASGDRRYNEQFF. As DNA, the CDR3 is TGTGCCAGCAGTGAACTCGCTAGCGGGGACCGCCGATACAATGAGCAGTTCTTC. The chain combines TRBV6-1 with TRBJ2-1; 9 bases align to TRBD2. The CDR3 sequence is 18 residues long. V shed 2 bases and J 4 bases; nucleotides not matched to a gene: 12. CDR1 is MNHNS and CDR2 is SASEGT in the germline V gene.

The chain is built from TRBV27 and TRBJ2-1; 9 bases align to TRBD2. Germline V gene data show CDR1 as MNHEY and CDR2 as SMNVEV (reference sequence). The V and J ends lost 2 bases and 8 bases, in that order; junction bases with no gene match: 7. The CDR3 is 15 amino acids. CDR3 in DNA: TGTGCCAGCAGTTTAAGGGCCGGGACTAGCTATGAGCAGTTCTTC. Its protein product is CASSLRAGTSYEQFF.

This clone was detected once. This CDR3 reads CASSNRYNEQFF. For the CDR3, the DNA is TGTGCCAGTAGTAACCGGTACAATGAGCAGTTCTTC. The chain is built from TRBV19 and TRBJ2-1; D ambiguous. This CDR3 region has 12 residues. CDR1 and CDR2 (germline): LNHDA, SQIVND (reference sequence). The germline V and J ends were trimmed by 4 bases and 4 bases, with 5 bases remaining between them.

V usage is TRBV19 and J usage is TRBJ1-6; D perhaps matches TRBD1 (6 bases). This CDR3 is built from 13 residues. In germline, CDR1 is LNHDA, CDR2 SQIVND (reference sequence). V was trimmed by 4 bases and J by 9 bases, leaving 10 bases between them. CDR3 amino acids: CASSTQGTSPLHF. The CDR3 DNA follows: TGTGCCAGTAGTACACAGGGTACTTCACCCCTCCACTTT.

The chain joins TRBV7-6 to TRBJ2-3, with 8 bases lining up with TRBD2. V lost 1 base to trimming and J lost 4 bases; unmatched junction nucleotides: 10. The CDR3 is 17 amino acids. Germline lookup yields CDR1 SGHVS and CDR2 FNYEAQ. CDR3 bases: TGTGCCAGCAGCTTAGAGACGGGGGGGGCCCATTCAGATACGCAGTATTTT. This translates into CASSLETGGAHSDTQYF.

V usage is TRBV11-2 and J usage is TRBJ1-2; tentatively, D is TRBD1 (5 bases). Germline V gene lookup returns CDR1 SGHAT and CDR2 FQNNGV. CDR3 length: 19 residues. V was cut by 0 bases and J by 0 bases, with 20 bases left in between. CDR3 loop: CASSLDRGGLHLTNYGYTF. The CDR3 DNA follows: TGTGCCAGCAGCTTAGATCGGGGGGGACTACATCTAACTAACTATGGCTACACCTTC.

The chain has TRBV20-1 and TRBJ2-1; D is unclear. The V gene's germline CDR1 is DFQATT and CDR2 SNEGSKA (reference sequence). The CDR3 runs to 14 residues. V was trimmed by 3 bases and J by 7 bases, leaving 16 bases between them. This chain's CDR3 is CSASNYSIWNEQFF. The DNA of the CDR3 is TGCAGTGCTAGTAATTACTCAATCTGGAATGAGCAGTTCTTC.

In nucleotides, the CDR3 is TGTGCCAGCACCACTTATTTATGGGCAGGCTATGGCTACACCTTC. Its protein is CASTTYLWAGYGYTF. The chain employs TRBV21-1 and TRBJ1-2; the table calls TRBD1, which could not be checked here. TRBV21-1 is flagged as a pseudogene. The CDR3 covers 15 residues.

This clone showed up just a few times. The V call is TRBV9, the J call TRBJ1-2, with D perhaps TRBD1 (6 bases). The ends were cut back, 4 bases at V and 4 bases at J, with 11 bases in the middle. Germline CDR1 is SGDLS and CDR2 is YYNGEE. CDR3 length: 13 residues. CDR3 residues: CASSTTTGYGYTF. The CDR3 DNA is TGTGCCAGCAGCACCACGACAGGCTATGGCTACACCTTC.

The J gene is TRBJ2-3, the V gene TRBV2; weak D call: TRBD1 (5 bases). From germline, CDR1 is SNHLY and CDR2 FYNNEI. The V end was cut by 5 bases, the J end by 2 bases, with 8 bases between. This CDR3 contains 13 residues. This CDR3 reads CASSKTDTDTQYF. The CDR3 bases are TGTGCCAGCAGTAAGACAGACACAGATACGCAGTATTTT.

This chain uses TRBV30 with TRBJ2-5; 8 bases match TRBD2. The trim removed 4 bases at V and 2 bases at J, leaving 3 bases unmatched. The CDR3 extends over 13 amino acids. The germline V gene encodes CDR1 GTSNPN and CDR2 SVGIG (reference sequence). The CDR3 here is CAWNSGGQETQYF. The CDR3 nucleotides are TGTGCCTGGAACAGCGGGGGACAAGAGACCCAGTACTTC.

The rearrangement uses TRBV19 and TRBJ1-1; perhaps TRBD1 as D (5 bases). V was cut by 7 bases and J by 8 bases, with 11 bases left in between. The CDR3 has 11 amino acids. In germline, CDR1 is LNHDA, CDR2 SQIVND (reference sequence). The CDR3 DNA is TGTGCCAGTACATCAGGGCTAGAAGCTTTCTTT. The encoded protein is CASTSGLEAFF.

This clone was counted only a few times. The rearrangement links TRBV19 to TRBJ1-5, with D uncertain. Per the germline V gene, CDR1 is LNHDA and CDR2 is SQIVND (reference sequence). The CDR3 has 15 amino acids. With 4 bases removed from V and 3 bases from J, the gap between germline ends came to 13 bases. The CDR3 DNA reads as TGTGCCAGTAGTAGGGAGTCAGGCCACAATCAGCCCCAGCATTTT. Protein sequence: CASSRESGHNQPQHF. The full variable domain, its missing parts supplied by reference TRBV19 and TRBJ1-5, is DGGITQSPKYLFRKEGQNVTLSCEQNLNHDAMYWYRQDPGQGLRLIYYSQIVNDFQKGDIAEGYSVSREKKESFPLTVTSAQKNPTAFYLCASSRESGHNQPQHFGDGTRLSIL.

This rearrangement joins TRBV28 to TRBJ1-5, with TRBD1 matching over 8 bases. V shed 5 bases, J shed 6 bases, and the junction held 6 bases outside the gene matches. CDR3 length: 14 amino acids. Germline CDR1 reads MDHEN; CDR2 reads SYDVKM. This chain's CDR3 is CASSTGQVGQPQHF. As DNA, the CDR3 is TGTGCCAGCAGTACGGGACAGGTGGGTCAGCCCCAGCATTTT.

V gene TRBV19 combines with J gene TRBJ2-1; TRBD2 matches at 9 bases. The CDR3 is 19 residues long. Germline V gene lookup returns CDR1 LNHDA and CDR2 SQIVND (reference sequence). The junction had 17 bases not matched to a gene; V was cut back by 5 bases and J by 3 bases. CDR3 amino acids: CASSVTLAGYTTHYNEQFF. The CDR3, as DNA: TGTGCCAGTAGTGTAACCCTAGCGGGGTACACGACACACTACAATGAGCAGTTCTTC.

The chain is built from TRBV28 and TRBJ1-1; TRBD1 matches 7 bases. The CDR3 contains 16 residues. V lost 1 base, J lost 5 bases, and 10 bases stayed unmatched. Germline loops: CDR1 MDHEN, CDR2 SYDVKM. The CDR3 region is CASSLSPRQGSTEAFF. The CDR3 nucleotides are TGTGCCAGCAGTTTATCCCCGCGACAGGGCTCGACTGAAGCTTTCTTT.